The text below deals with one T cell receptor (beta chain). What it binds is not known. The record originates from a study of human T cells and chemical hapten exposure. Study information: Mostly female, the patients presented with alopecia areata, totalis or universalis. Overall study findings and caveats: Clustering by CDR3 similarity yielded significantly more large clusters from expanded TCRs than controls.

Time point noted: patch test 2, 6 weeks after DPC sensitization. Treatment given: therapeutic diphenylcyclopropenone sensitization with weekly scalp DPC. Germline V gives CDR1 SGDLS, CDR2 YYNGEE. V shed 3 bases and J 4 bases; nucleotides not matched to a gene: 11. The CDR3 spans 16 residues. Individual cDNA molecules had unique molecular identifiers attached to them by the library. Under the authors' procedure: There were a median of around 100,000 TCRs per sample, with a range from 23,224 to 690,600. TCRdb passed the RACE reads through MiXCR, listing each CDR3 protein once. The V and J calls reflect TCRdb's pipeline rather than the authors' work. The table shows about 82,000 distinct CDR3 sequences, with 6% to 8.5% occurring only once.

The gene calls are TRBV9 and TRBJ1-2; the match to TRBD1 covers 8 bases. The sequence derives from a young woman with alopecia areata. Some clones in this sample may be carry-over from other donors' samples. Sample: whole blood, taken in connection with sensitization to the hapten diphenylcyclopropenone (DPC). CDR3 residues: CASSAGVWGQAYGYTF. Written as DNA, the CDR3 is TGTGCCAGCAGCGCGGGTGTATGGGGACAGGCCTATGGCTACACCTTC. Together with reference TRBV9 and TRBJ1-2, the CDR3 gives the full variable domain: DSGVTQTPKHLITATGQRVTLRCSPRSGDLSVYWYQQSLDQGLQFLIQYYNGEERAKGNILERFSAQQFPDLHSELNLSSLELGDSALYFCASSAGVWGQAYGYTFGSGTRLTVV.